The 23 T cell receptor beta chains reported below all come from one sample, sequenced in a study of T cells after yellow fever vaccination (dated by TCRdb to between 2017 and 2020). Libraries were constructed by 5' RACE. This sample was sequenced with an Illumina HiSeq 2500. TCRdb applied fastp at Q25 and MiXCR to the public reads, then kept only in-frame beta chains. Rows are unified per CDR3 protein, each entry keeping the most common DNA and genes. The sample table holds 110,000 or so distinct CDR3 sequences, of which about 7.2% were seen once. The top ten clonotypes cover approximately 2.7% of the sample. In light of the paper, this sample's treatment or condition label describes: live attenuated yellow fever vaccine strain. The specimen was CD4+ T cells sorted from PBMCs, collected roughly 46 days after the first yellow fever vaccination. Every receptor here comes from a man aged 18 to 29 who received the YFV17D yellow fever vaccine.

This clonotype was observed a handful of times. The rearrangement uses TRBV18 and TRBJ2-3; D gene ambiguous. V lost 3 bases, J lost 7 bases, and 8 bases lay in between. CDR1 and CDR2 from the germline V gene are KGHSH and LQKENI. CDR3 length: 12 residues. CDR3 amino acids: CASSPGLNTQYF. CDR3 coding DNA: TGTGCCAGCTCACCTGGATTGAATACGCAGTATTTT.

This clonotype was recorded many times. The rearrangement joins TRBV7-3 to TRBJ2-1; weak D call: TRBD2 (6 bases). The CDR3 extends over 15 amino acids. In germline, CDR1 is SGHTA, CDR2 FQGTGA. V was shortened by 3 bases and J by 5 bases, with 14 bases between the two germline ends. CDR3 coding DNA: TGTGCCAGCAGCTTGGGCAGACGGGGGAACAATGAGCAGTTCTTC. Translation: CASSLGRRGNNEQFF.

This clonotype was found many times. The V gene is TRBV20-1, the J gene TRBJ2-3; TRBD2 aligns across 7 bases. V lost 4 bases and J lost 1; bases outside the gene matches: 17. The V gene's germline CDR1 is DFQATT and CDR2 SNEGSKA (reference sequence). The length of the CDR3 is 18 residues. In nucleotides, the CDR3 is TGCAGTGCTACACCTGGACTAGGACGTGCGGTTGGCACAGATACGCAGTATTTT. This translates into CSATPGLGRAVGTDTQYF.

This clonotype was recorded at least ten times. The gene calls are TRBV9 and TRBJ1-3; D is ambiguous. The CDR3 has 13 amino acids. CDR1 is SGDLS, CDR2 YYNGEE, per germline. V was shortened by 1 base and J by 2 bases, with 4 bases between the two germline ends. The CDR3 is CASSVIPGNTIYF. Written as DNA, the CDR3 is TGTGCCAGCAGCGTAATCCCTGGAAACACCATATATTTT.

This clonotype was seen more than once but under ten times. V gene TRBV9 combines with J gene TRBJ1-2, with 7 bases fitting TRBD1. V shed 4 bases and J 3 bases; nucleotides not matched to a gene: 9. Per germline, CDR1 SGDLS and CDR2 YYNGEE. The CDR3 has 15 amino acids. CDR3 bases: TGTGCCAGCAGCTCAGGGGACAGTATCCACTATGGCTACACCTTC. This codes for CASSSGDSIHYGYTF.

This clonotype was seen ten or more times. This rearrangement joins TRBV20-1 to TRBJ2-1; TRBD2 agrees at 11 bases. CDR3 length: 18 residues. Trimming removed 1 base from V and 7 bases from J; junction bases left unmatched: 15. Germline loops: CDR1 DFQATT, CDR2 SNEGSKA (reference sequence). This CDR3 reads CSARVGSGGAGTRNEQFF. The DNA for the CDR3 is TGCAGTGCTAGAGTGGGTAGCGGGGGGGCCGGTACTAGGAATGAGCAGTTCTTC.

This clonotype showed up many times. The V and J genes are TRBV12-3 or TRBV12-4 and TRBJ2-1, with 8 bases that match TRBD1. V dropped 0 bases and J dropped 4; count of bases not matched to a gene: 2. CDR3 size: 15 residues. Written as DNA, the CDR3 is TGTGCCAGCAGTTTAGCGTGGACAGGGTACAATGAGCAGTTCTTC. Its protein is CASSLAWTGYNEQFF.

This clonotype was detected many times. V usage is TRBV9 and J usage is TRBJ2-3; D is ambiguous. Trimming removed 3 bases from V and 0 bases from J, with 14 bases in between. Germline assignment: CDR1 SGDLS and CDR2 YYNGEE. CDR3 length: 16 amino acids. The CDR3: CASSATPMVSTDTQYF. CDR3 bases: TGTGCCAGCAGCGCCACGCCCATGGTGAGCACAGATACGCAGTATTTT.

The chain recombines TRBV5-4 with TRBJ2-5, with 7 bases aligning to TRBD2. Germline values: CDR1 SGHNT, CDR2 YYREEE (reference sequence). V was clipped by 3 bases and J by 3 bases; unmatched bases: 5. The CDR3 has 14 amino acids. The CDR3 sequence is CASSYNRGEETQYF. CDR3 coding DNA: TGTGCCAGCAGCTACAATCGGGGGGAAGAGACCCAGTACTTC.

This clonotype was counted many times. This rearrangement joins TRBV7-9 to TRBJ2-7; the D is unclear. Germline V gene lookup returns CDR1 SEHNR and CDR2 FQNEAQ (reference sequence). This CDR3 comprises 11 residues. Trimming cost V 5 bases and J 4 bases, with 6 bases left between them. The chain's CDR3 is CASSQEYEQYF. Written as DNA, the CDR3 is TGTGCCAGCAGCCAGGAATACGAGCAGTACTTC. Drawing the rest from reference TRBV7-9 and TRBJ2-7, the complete variable domain is DTGVSQNPRHKITKRGQNVTFRCDPISEHNRLYWYRQTLGQGPEFLTYFQNEAQLEKSRLLSDRFSAERPKGSFSTLEIQRTEQGDSAMYLCASSQEYEQYFGPGTRLTVT.

There are many counts of this clonotype. The chain recombines TRBV7-9 with TRBJ1-3, with 9 bases identical to TRBD1. Germline V gene lookup returns CDR1 SEHNR and CDR2 FQNEAQ (reference sequence). CDR3 length equals 14 residues. Unmatched junction bases numbered 7, after V lost 5 bases and J lost 8 bases. CDR3 coding DNA: TGTGCCAGCAGCGAAATGGGACAGGGACACACCATATATTTT. It translates to CASSEMGQGHTIYF.

This clonotype was observed at least ten times. V and J are TRBV5-6 and TRBJ1-1, with D possibly being TRBD1 (6 bases). Germline V CDR1 and CDR2: SGHDT, YYEEEE. The CDR3 is 14 residues long. Trimming removed 0 bases from V and 10 bases from J, with 16 bases in between. The CDR3 sequence is CASSLGPGEITAFF. CDR3 in DNA: TGTGCCAGCAGCTTGGGACCAGGGGAAATAACAGCTTTCTTT.

This clonotype was detected many times. V gene TRBV7-9 combines with J gene TRBJ2-1; TRBD1 is a possible D gene (6 bases). The CDR3 spans 13 residues. With 3 bases removed from V and 12 bases from J, the gap between germline ends came to 15 bases. CDR1 and CDR2 from the germline V gene are SEHNR and FQNEAQ (reference sequence). The CDR3 loop is CASSFTGSLAQFF. Written as DNA, the CDR3 is TGTGCCAGCAGCTTTACAGGGTCTCTTGCGCAGTTCTTC.

This clonotype showed up many times. The CDR3: CASSLRGGLGLDTGELFF. The CDR3 DNA follows: TGCGCCAGCAGCTTGAGAGGGGGGCTCGGGCTGGACACCGGGGAGCTGTTTTTT. The chain recombines TRBV5-1 with TRBJ2-2; D possibly uses TRBD1 or TRBD2 (6 bases each). Trimming pared 1 base from V and 3 bases from J, leaving 19 bases between. Germline-derived CDR1 and CDR2 are SGHRS and YFSETQ. This CDR3 contains 18 residues.

The sample holds many counts of this clonotype. V and J are TRBV7-2 and TRBJ2-1, with 8 bases lining up with TRBD1. This CDR3 region has 14 residues. The trim removed 7 bases at V and 5 bases at J, leaving 7 bases unmatched. Germline CDR1 SGHTA, CDR2 FQGNSA. The CDR3 nucleotides are TGTGCCAGCACCGGACAGGGTGGGGACAATGAGCAGTTCTTC. Translation gives CASTGQGGDNEQFF.

This clonotype has at least ten counts. V usage is TRBV2 and J usage is TRBJ1-4; D not certain. Trimming removed 6 bases from V and 0 bases from J, with 8 bases in between. This CDR3 contains 14 residues. The germline V gene has CDR1 SNHLY and CDR2 FYNNEI. The CDR3 here is CASSPYATNEKLFF. As DNA, the CDR3 is TGTGCCAGCAGCCCTTATGCAACTAATGAAAAACTGTTTTTT.

This clonotype has only a few counts. V gene TRBV6-5 combines with J gene TRBJ1-5, with D unresolved. V was pared by 1 base and J by 3 bases, with 7 bases between. The CDR3 has 14 residues. Germline CDR1 is MNHEY and CDR2 is SVGAGI. CDR3 amino acids: CASSYLQTNQPQHF. Written as DNA, the CDR3 is TGTGCCAGCAGTTACTTGCAGACCAATCAGCCCCAGCATTTT.

The table lists this clonotype with many counts. V gene TRBV4-2 combines with J gene TRBJ2-3; 7 nucleotides line up with TRBD2. CDR3 size: 16 residues. The germline gives CDR1 LGHNA, CDR2 YNFKEQ. With V trimmed by 0 bases and J by 1 base, 4 bases remained unmatched. CDR3 loop: CASSQDLADRTDTQYF. The DNA for the CDR3 is TGTGCCAGCAGCCAAGATCTAGCGGACCGCACAGATACGCAGTATTTT.

The table lists this clonotype with many counts. The V call is TRBV6-1, the J call TRBJ2-1, with D maybe TRBD1 (7 bases). Per germline, CDR1 MNHNS and CDR2 SASEGT. The CDR3 length is 15 residues. Trimming left V 5 bases short and J 1 base short, with 12 bases between. The CDR3 coding sequence is TGTGCCAGCAGTCGACAGGGAGGATCCTACAATGAGCAGTTCTTC. It codes for CASSRQGGSYNEQFF.

This clonotype came up many times. The chain couples TRBV7-9 to TRBJ2-3; the D gene is possibly TRBD2 (7 bases). Germline assignment: CDR1 SEHNR and CDR2 FQNEAQ (reference sequence). The CDR3 loop spans 14 amino acids. V lost 7 bases and J lost 6, with 17 bases in between. CDR3 nucleotides: TGTGCCAGCACCCGAGGGGGGGCATGGGATACGCAGTATTTT. Translation: CASTRGGAWDTQYF.

This clonotype was seen many times. The chain links TRBV7-2 to TRBJ1-2; D might be TRBD1 (5 bases). V shed 5 bases and J shed 0 bases, with 13 bases lying between them. The CDR3 spans 15 residues. Germline CDR1 is SGHTA and CDR2 is FQGNSA. The chain's CDR3 is CASSTRQLANYGYTF. CDR3 sequence (DNA): TGTGCCAGCAGCACCCGACAGCTAGCTAACTATGGCTACACCTTC.

The sample holds many counts of this clonotype. An end of the junction does not agree with germline; a read error may underlie this. The V and J genes are TRBV5-1 and TRBJ2-1; TRBD1 is a possible D gene (6 bases). The CDR3 sequence is 11 residues long. Per the germline V gene, CDR1 is SGHRS and CDR2 is YFSETQ. The CDR3 coding sequence is TGCGCCAGCAGCTTCAGGGACACACTCTCCTTC. It translates to CASSFRDTLSF.

At least ten counts were recorded for this clonotype. The chain uses TRBV11-2 and TRBJ1-2, with 8 bases aligning to TRBD1. With V trimmed by 3 bases and J by 4 bases, 7 bases remained unmatched. The CDR3 has 15 amino acids. Germline CDR1 SGHAT, CDR2 FQNNGV. CDR3 sequence reads: CASSFQGQGTYGYTF. The CDR3 region has the DNA TGTGCCAGCAGCTTTCAAGGACAGGGAACCTATGGCTACACCTTC.